This T cell receptor (beta chain) was recorded in a study of Ad26.COV2.S vaccination and SARS-CoV-2 variants. Overall study context: Within the COV1001 Ad26.COV2.S trial arm, the donor was enrolled. Findings and caveats of the study: Vaccine and placebo recipients had comparable breadth of non-spike TCRs. Total T cell responses were possibly underestimated by TCR breadth and depth analyses.

The CDR3 is 13 residues long. Germline V lookup: CDR1 LNHNV, CDR2 YYDKDF (reference sequence). Specified treatment: 19 received Ad26.COV2.S at low or high dose, single or two shots; 5 received placebo; per-sample allocation not given. Sampling happened 63 days after the first vaccine or placebo injection. Expressing Wuhan-strain SARS-CoV-2 spike, an Ad26 vector served as the vaccine. With regard to this clone: Its antigen remains unidentified. The junction does not match germline at one end; this may be a read error.

Some clones are missing from TCRdb's copy, which holds only in-frame ones; the method was immunoSEQ multiplex PCR. Counted here are some 340,000 clones, around four fifths occurring once; the ten biggest clones make up 2% to 2.5%. The chain is built from TRBV15 and TRBJ1-2; D ambiguous. This sample comprised peripheral blood, obtained in a trial of Ad26.COV2.S vaccine versus placebo. This receptor was identified in a person between 18 and 59 years old who received the Ad26.COV2.S COVID-19 vaccine or a placebo. In nucleotides, the CDR3 is TGTGCCACCAGCCGAGACTCCTGGGATGGCTACACCTTC. Its translation is CATSRDSWDGYTF.